Included here is one T cell receptor (beta chain) sequence, with context. Looked up from germline, CDR1 is SGHRS and CDR2 is YFSETQ. This CDR3 is 15 amino acids long. Deletions cut 0 bases from V and 3 bases from J, with 9 bases between. The record originates from a study of identical twins. A universal primer site came from template switching; cDNA carried unique molecular identifiers. TCRdb reanalysed the 5' RACE reads using MiXCR and keeps one entry per CDR3 protein. The table includes 550,000 to 800,000 distinct CDR3 sequences, about 7.6% detected once. The data also belong to a second study, concerning yellow fever vaccine responses in identical twins. That paper adds: Twins reportedly mounted vaccine T cell responses that seemed partly convergent, partly personalized.

The clonotype was recovered from a woman aged 18-29 years in good health. The genes are TRBV5-1 and TRBJ1-4; no clear D gene. What was sequenced was PBMCs. CDR3 sequence: CASSLALGPNEKLFF. DNA of the CDR3: TGCGCCAGCAGCTTGGCCTTGGGCCCTAATGAAAAACTGTTTTTT.